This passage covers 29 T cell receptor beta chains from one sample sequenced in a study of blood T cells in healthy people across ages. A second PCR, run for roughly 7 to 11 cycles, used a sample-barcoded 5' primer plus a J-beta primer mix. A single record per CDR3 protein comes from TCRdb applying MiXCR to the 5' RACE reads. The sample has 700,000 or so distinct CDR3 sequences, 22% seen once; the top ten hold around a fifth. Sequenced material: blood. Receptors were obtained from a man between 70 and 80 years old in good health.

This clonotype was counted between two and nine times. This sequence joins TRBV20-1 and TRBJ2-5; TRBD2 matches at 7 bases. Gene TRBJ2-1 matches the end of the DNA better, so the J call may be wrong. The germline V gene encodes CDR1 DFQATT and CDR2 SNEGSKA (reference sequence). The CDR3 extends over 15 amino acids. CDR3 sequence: CSARDSREPNNEQFF. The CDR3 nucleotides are TGCAGTGCTAGAGATTCGCGGGAGCCCAACAATGAGCAGTTCTTC.

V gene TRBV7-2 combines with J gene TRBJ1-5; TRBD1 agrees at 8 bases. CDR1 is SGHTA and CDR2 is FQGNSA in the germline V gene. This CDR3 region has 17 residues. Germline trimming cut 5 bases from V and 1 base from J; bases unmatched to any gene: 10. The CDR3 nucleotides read TGTGCCAGCAGCACCGATAGGACAGGGACGAGCAATCAGCCCCAGCATTTT. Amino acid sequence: CASSTDRTGTSNQPQHF.

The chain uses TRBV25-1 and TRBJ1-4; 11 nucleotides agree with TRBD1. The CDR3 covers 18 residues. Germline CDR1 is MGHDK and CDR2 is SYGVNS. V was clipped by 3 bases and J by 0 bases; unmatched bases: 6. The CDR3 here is CASSEDRGLIATNEKLFF. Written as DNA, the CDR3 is TGTGCCAGCAGTGAGGACAGGGGGCTTATCGCAACTAATGAAAAACTGTTTTTT.

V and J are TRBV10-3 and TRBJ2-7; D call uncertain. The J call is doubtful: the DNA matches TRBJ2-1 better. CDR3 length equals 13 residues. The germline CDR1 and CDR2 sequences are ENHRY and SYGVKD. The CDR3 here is CAISESTRHEQFF. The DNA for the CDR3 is TGTGCCATCAGTGAGTCTACGAGGCATGAGCAGTTCTTC.

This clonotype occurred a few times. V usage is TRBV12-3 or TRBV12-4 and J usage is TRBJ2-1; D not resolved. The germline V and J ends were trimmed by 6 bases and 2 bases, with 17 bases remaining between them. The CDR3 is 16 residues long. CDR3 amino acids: CASSSFARTPYNEQFF. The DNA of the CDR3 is TGTGCCAGCAGCTCATTTGCCAGAACTCCCTACAATGAGCAGTTCTTC.

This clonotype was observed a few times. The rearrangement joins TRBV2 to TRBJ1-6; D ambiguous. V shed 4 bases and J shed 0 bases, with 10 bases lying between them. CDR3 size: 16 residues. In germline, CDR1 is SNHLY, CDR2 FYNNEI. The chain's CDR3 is CASSAPLSSYNSPLHF. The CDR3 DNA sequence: TGTGCCAGCAGTGCCCCGTTGAGCTCCTATAATTCACCCCTCCACTTT.

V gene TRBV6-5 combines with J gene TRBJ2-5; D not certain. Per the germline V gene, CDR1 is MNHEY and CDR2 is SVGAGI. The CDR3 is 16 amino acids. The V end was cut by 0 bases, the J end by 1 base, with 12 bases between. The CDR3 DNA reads TGTGCCAGCAGTTACTCGTCCGGGCCTAGCCAAGAGACCCAGTACTTC. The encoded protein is CASSYSSGPSQETQYF.

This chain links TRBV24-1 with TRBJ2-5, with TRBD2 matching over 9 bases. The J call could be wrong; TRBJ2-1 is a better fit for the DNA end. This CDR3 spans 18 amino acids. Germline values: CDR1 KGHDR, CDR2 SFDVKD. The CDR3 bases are TGTGCCACCAGTTTAGCCGGGACTAGCAGGAGGGGCAACAATGAGCAGTTCTTC. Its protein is CATSLAGTSRRGNNEQFF.

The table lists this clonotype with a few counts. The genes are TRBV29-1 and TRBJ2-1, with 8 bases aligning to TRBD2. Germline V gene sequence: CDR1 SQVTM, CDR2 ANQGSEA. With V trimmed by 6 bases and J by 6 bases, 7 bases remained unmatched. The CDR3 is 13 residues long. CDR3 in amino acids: CSVHPTSGNEQFF. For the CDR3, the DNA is TGCAGCGTCCACCCAACTAGCGGCAATGAGCAGTTCTTC.

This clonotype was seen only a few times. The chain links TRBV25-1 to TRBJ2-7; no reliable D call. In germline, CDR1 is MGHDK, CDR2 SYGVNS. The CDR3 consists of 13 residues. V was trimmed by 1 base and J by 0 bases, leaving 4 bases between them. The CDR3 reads CASSELSSYEQYF. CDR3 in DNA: TGTGCCAGCAGTGAATTAAGCTCCTACGAGCAGTACTTC.

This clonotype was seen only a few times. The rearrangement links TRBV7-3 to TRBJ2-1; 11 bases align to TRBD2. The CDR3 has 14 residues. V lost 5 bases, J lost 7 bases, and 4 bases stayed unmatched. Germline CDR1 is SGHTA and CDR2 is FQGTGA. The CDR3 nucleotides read TGTGCCAGCAGCGCTGGGACTAGCGGAAATGAGCAGTTCTTC. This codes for CASSAGTSGNEQFF.

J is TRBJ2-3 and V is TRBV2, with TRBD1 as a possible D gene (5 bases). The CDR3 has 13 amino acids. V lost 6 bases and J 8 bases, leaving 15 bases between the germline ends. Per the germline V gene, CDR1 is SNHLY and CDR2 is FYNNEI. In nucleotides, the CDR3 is TGTGCCAGCAGACGACAGTGGGTAGCTACGCAGTATTTT. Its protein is CASRRQWVATQYF.

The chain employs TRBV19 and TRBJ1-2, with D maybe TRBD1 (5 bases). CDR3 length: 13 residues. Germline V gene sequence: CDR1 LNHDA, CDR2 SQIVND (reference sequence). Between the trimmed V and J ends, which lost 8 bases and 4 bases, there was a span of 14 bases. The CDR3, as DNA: TGTGCCAGTGGATTTAGGGGTAGCTATGGCTACACCTTC. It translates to CASGFRGSYGYTF.

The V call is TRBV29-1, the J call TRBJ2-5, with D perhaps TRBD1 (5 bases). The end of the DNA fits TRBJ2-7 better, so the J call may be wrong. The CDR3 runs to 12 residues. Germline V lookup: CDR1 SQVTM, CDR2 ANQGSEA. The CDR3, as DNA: TGCAGCGTTGGTGCAGGGTTAGACGAGCAGTACTTC. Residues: CSVGAGLDEQYF.

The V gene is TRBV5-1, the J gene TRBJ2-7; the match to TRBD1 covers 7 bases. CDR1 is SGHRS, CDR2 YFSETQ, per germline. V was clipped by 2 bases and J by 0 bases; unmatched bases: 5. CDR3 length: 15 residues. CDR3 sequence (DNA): TGCGCCAGCAGCTTCGGTAAGGGGGCCTCCTACGAGCAGTACTTC. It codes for CASSFGKGASYEQYF.

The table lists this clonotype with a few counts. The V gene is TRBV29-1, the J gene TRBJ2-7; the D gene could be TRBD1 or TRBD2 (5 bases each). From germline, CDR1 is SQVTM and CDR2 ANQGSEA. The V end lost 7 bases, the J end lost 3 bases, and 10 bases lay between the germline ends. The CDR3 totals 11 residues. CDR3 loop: CSAGDGYEQYV. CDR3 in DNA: TGCAGCGCCGGGGACGGCTACGAGCAGTACGTC.

The CDR3 protein is CASSSRTGNTGELFF. The CDR3 region has the DNA TGTGCCAGCAGCAGCAGGACAGGGAACACCGGGGAGCTGTTTTTT. The chain uses TRBV7-6 and TRBJ2-2; 7 nucleotides match TRBD1. Trimming at V came to 5 bases and at J to 1 base, leaving 4 bases not matched to a gene. The CDR3 spans 15 residues. The V gene's germline CDR1 is SGHVS and CDR2 FNYEAQ.

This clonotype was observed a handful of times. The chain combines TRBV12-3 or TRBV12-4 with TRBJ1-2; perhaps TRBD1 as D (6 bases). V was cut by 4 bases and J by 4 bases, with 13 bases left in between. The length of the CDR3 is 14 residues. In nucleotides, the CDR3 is TGTGCCAGCAGTTCGGGACACTATCTCTATGGCTACACCTTC. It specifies CASSSGHYLYGYTF.

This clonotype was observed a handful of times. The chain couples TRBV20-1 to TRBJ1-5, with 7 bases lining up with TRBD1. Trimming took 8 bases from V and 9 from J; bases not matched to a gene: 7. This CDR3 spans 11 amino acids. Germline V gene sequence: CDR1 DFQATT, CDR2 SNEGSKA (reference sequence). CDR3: CSWDSLRPQHF. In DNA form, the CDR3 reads TGCAGTTGGGACAGCTTACGGCCCCAGCATTTT.

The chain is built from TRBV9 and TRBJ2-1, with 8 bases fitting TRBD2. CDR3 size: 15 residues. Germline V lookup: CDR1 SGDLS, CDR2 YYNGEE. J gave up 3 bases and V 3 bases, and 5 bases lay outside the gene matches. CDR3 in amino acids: CASSAMTSDYNEQFF. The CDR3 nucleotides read TGTGCCAGCAGCGCCATGACTAGCGACTACAATGAGCAGTTCTTC.

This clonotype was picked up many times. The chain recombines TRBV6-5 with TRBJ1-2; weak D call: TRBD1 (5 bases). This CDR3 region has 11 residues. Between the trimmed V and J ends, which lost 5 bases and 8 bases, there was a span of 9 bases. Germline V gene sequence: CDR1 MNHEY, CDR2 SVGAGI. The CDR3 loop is CASSPGLGYTF. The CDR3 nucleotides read TGTGCCAGCAGTCCGGGGCTGGGCTACACCTTC.

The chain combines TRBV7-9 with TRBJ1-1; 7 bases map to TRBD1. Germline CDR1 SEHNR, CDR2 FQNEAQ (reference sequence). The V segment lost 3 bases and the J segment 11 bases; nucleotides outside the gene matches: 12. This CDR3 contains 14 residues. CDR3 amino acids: CASSFLQGLREAFF. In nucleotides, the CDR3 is TGTGCCAGCAGCTTTCTACAGGGGTTAAGGGAGGCTTTCTTT.

CDR3: CASSPTSGVHEQYV. CDR3 nucleotide sequence: TGTGCCAGCAGTCCCACTAGCGGGGTTCACGAGCAGTACGTC. The chain recombines TRBV12-3 or TRBV12-4 with TRBJ2-7; 10 positions match TRBD2. The CDR3 extends over 14 amino acids. V was pared by 5 bases and J by 5 bases, with 6 bases of the junction left unmatched.

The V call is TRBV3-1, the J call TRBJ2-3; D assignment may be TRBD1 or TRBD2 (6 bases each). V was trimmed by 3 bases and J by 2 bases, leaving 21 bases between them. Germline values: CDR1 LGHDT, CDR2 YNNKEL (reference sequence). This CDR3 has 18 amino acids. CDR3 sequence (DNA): TGTGCCAGCAGCCAGGGGGGCTCGCGCCTAAGCGACACAGATACGCAGTATTTT. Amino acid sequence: CASSQGGSRLSDTDTQYF.

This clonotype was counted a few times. The CDR3 bases are TGTGCCAGCAACCTCAGGGGCGAGAACACTGAAGCTTTCTTT. Encoded protein: CASNLRGENTEAFF. The chain recombines TRBV12-3 or TRBV12-4 with TRBJ1-1; possibly TRBD1 for D (6 bases). The V and J ends lost 7 bases and 1 base respectively, with 13 bases between them. This CDR3 has 14 residues.

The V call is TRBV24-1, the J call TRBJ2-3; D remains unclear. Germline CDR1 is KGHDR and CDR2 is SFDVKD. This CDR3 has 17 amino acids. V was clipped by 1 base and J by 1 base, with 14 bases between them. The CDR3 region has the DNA TGTGCCACCAGTGATTTACCCTTAATAGGACGCACAGATACGCAGTATTTT. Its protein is CATSDLPLIGRTDTQYF.

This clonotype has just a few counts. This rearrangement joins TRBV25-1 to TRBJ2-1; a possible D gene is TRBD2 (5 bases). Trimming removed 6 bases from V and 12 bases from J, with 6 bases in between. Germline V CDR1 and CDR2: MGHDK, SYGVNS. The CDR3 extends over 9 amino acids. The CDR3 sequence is CASRRVQFF. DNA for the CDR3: TGTGCCAGCAGGAGGGTGCAGTTCTTC.

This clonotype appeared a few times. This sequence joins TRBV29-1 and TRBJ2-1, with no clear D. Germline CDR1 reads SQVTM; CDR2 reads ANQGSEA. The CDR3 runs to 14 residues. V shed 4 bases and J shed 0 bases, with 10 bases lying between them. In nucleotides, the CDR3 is TGCAGCGTTGGAGTGGTAGGCTCCTACAATGAGCAGTTCTTC. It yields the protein CSVGVVGSYNEQFF.

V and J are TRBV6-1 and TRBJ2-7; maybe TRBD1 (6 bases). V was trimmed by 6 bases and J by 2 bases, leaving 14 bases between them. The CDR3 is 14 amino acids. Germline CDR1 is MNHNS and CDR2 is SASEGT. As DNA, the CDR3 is TGTGCCAGCAGGACAGACAGGTTCCCCTACGAGCAGTACTTC. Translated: CASRTDRFPYEQYF.